This is a list of T cell receptor beta chains from one sample in a study of cytomegalovirus exposure and HLA in healthy donors. The protocol was immunoSEQ multiplex PCR, while the TCRdb copy is restricted to in-frame clones and leaves out a portion. Of more than 85,000 clones detected, 60% to 85% appear once; the ten largest clones hold roughly 1.2%. Sequenced material: PBMCs. Receptors originate from a middle-aged man in good health and CMV-seronegative. CDR3s include the opening cysteine and the closing phenylalanine or tryptophan. Each record gives: D gene, clone size, V gene, J gene, CDR3 protein, CDR3 DNA. A D gene is named only where the DNA matches it firmly. Not every row has a clone size; where given, it reads once, few, many or a size class.

TRBD1	-	TRBV5-6	TRBJ1-1	CASSPQDRGRGAFF	TGTGCCAGCAGCCCCCAAGACAGGGGGCGGGGAGCTTTCTTT
-	-	TRBV5-1	TRBJ1-5	CASSPGRGGNQPQHF	TGCGCCAGCAGCCCCGGGAGGGGTGGAAATCAGCCCCAGCATTTT
TRBD1	-	TRBV6-1	TRBJ2-7	CASSKQGGRDEQYF	TGTGCCAGCAGTAAACAGGGGGGTCGGGACGAGCAGTACTTC
TRBD2	few	TRBV10-1	TRBJ2-7	CASSEGLAGIYEQYF	TGCGCCAGCAGTGAGGGACTAGCGGGAATCTACGAGCAGTACTTC
-	-	TRBV29-1	TRBJ2-3	CSVPKRYTDTQYF	TGCAGCGTTCCGAAACGCTACACAGATACGCAGTATTTT
-	once	TRBV2	TRBJ1-5	CASSDVYSNQPQHF	TGTGCCAGCAGTGACGTATATAGCAATCAGCCCCAGCATTTT
TRBD1	-	TRBV6-1	TRBJ1-1	CASSLDRGTEAFF	TGTGCCAGCAGTCTAGACAGGGGTACTGAAGCTTTCTTT
TRBD1	few	TRBV20-1	TRBJ2-7	CSVADREQYF	TGCAGTGTCGCGGACAGGGAGCAGTACTTC
-	-	TRBV2	TRBJ2-1	CASSENAGSSYNEQFF	TGTGCCAGCAGTGAAAACGCCGGGAGCTCCTACAATGAGCAGTTCTTC
TRBD1	-	TRBV19	TRBJ2-5	CASSTSQGPQETQYF	TGTGCCAGTAGTACCTCACAGGGGCCCCAAGAGACCCAGTACTTC
-	-	TRBV4-2	TRBJ2-3	CASSQDYWKEVDTQYF	TGTGCCAGCAGCCAAGATTACTGGAAAGAGGTGGATACGCAGTATTTT